This entry lists 4 T cell receptor beta chains sequenced from one sample in a study of CD8 T cells in ankylosing spondylitis. TCRdb re-called the 5' RACE reads through MiXCR, storing one row per CDR3 protein. The sample contains some 240,000 distinct CDR3 sequences, 7.5% to 9% of which appear only once. Sequencing input: blood, either unsorted or a sorted T cell fraction (not recorded which). The receptor set was obtained from a male donor with ankylosing spondylitis or in good health (not recorded which).

This clonotype has more than one count but fewer than ten. The genes are TRBV7-6 and TRBJ2-2; no definite D call. Germline V CDR1 and CDR2: SGHVS, FNYEAQ. Trimming shortened V by 5 bases and J by 4 bases, and 8 bases separated the two germline ends. This CDR3 comprises 13 residues. The CDR3 loop is CASSGSLTGELFF. The CDR3 DNA reads TGTGCCAGCAGCGGAAGCCTCACCGGGGAGCTGTTTTTT.

This clonotype has a handful of counts. This chain connects TRBV20-1 to TRBJ1-5; no clear D gene. The V end was cut by 1 base, the J end by 9 bases, with 16 bases between. Germline CDR1 is DFQATT and CDR2 is SNEGSKA (reference sequence). This CDR3 has 14 amino acids. The CDR3 region has the DNA TGCAGTGCTAGAGTTGGCACGGCAGATCGGCCCCAGCATTTT. It specifies CSARVGTADRPQHF.

This clonotype was recorded many times. The rearrangement joins TRBV5-4 to TRBJ2-1; 8 bases are shared with TRBD2. The CDR3 contains 15 residues. V was pared by 0 bases and J by 2 bases, with 1 base of the junction left unmatched. Germline V CDR1 and CDR2: SGHNT, YYREEE (reference sequence). The CDR3 DNA follows: TGTGCCAGCAGCTTGGAACTAGCGGCCTACAATGAGCAGTTCTTC. Encoded protein: CASSLELAAYNEQFF.

This clonotype came up many times. This sequence joins TRBV15 and TRBJ2-1, with D hard to call. Germline CDR1 LNHNV, CDR2 YYDKDF (reference sequence). The CDR3 runs 13 residues. V was shortened by 0 bases and J by 7 bases, with 7 bases between the two germline ends. CDR3 sequence (DNA): TGTGCCACCAGCAGAGATCGTTTGAATGAGCAGTTCTTC. Its protein is CATSRDRLNEQFF.